The 20 T cell receptor beta chains presented below share a single source sample, sequenced in a study of blood T cell repertoires in COVID-19. Profiling relied on immunoSEQ multiplex PCR, and the TCRdb table lists in-frame clones only, not all of them. The sample comprises about 64,000 clones, more than 75% of which are singletons, and around 12% rests with the top ten. Sequenced material: peripheral blood. The source is a man aged 80 or over with acute or convalescent COVID-19.

The V and J genes are TRBV11-2 and TRBJ2-3; TRBD1 matches 7 bases. V shed 3 bases and J 0 bases; nucleotides not matched to a gene: 3. This CDR3 has 15 residues. CDR1 is SGHAT, CDR2 FQNNGV, per germline. CDR3 amino acids: CASSLRQGSTDTQYF. The CDR3 DNA is TGTGCCAGCAGCTTGCGACAGGGCAGCACAGATACGCAGTATTTT.

The chain joins TRBV2 to TRBJ2-7, with 15 bases that match TRBD2. Looked up from germline, CDR1 is SNHLY and CDR2 is FYNNEI. The CDR3 consists of 16 residues. V shed 6 bases and J 7 bases; nucleotides not matched to a gene: 10. For the CDR3, the DNA is TGTGCCAGCAGCGCAGGACTAGCGGGGGGGAAGATGGAGCAGTACTTC. Translation gives CASSAGLAGGKMEQYF.

J is TRBJ2-1 and V is TRBV29-1, with D uncertain. V lost 1 base and J lost 4, with 11 bases in between. Germline assignment: CDR1 SQVTM and CDR2 ANQGSEA. There are 14 residues in the CDR3. For the CDR3, the DNA is TGCAGCGTTGAAGCTCGCGGCATATACAATGAGCAGTTCTTC. This gives the protein CSVEARGIYNEQFF.

This clone was counted many times. The rearrangement links TRBV6-2 or TRBV6-3 to TRBJ1-5; D not resolved. V shed 5 bases and J shed 0 bases, with 8 bases lying between them. Germline V lookup: CDR1 MNHEY, CDR2 SVGEGT. This CDR3 has 14 amino acids. In DNA, the CDR3 is TGTGCCAGCAGTCTAAGAGATAGCAATCAGCCCCAGCATTTT. Its protein is CASSLRDSNQPQHF.

The sample holds a few counts of this clone. The V gene is TRBV28, the J gene TRBJ2-1; 8 bases are shared with TRBD2. Germline trimming cut 6 bases from V and 6 bases from J; bases unmatched to any gene: 10. This CDR3 is built from 15 residues. Germline V gives CDR1 MDHEN, CDR2 SYDVKM. The CDR3 DNA reads TGTGCCAGCAGCCCGATGGGCGGGAGGACCAATGAGCAGTTCTTC. This encodes CASSPMGGRTNEQFF. Variable domain in full (rest from reference TRBV28 and TRBJ2-1): DVKVTQSSRYLVKRTGEKVFLECVQDMDHENMFWYRQDPGLGLRLIYFSYDVKMKEKGDIPEGYSVSREKKERFSLILESASTNQTSMYLCASSPMGGRTNEQFFGPGTRLTVL.

The V gene is TRBV5-6, the J gene TRBJ1-1; a possible D gene is TRBD1 (5 bases). Germline CDR1 and CDR2: SGHDT and YYEEEE. With 4 bases removed from V and 0 bases from J, the gap between germline ends came to 7 bases. The CDR3 covers 13 residues. Here the CDR3 reads CASSQTVNTEAFF. CDR3 DNA sequence: TGTGCCAGCAGCCAGACAGTGAACACTGAAGCTTTCTTT.

This clone was detected a few times. V is TRBV10-2 and J is TRBJ2-7; TRBD2 might be the D (5 bases). Germline CDR1 WSHSY, CDR2 SAAADI. Trimming removed 2 bases from V and 9 bases from J, with 11 bases in between. The CDR3 contains 12 residues. CDR3 sequence reads: CASSEGREGQYF. The CDR3 DNA is TGCGCCAGCAGTGAGGGGCGAGAGGGGCAGTACTTC.

V usage is TRBV7-2 and J usage is TRBJ2-3; 12 bases fit TRBD2. This CDR3 has 16 residues. V shed 5 bases, J shed 10 bases, and the junction held 13 bases outside the gene matches. CDR1 is SGHTA and CDR2 is FQGNSA in the germline V gene. In DNA form, the CDR3 reads TGTGCCAGCAGCCAACCTAGCGGGGGGGCTTTTGCATCGCAGTATTTT. It codes for CASSQPSGGAFASQYF.

For the CDR3, the DNA is TGTGCCAGCAGCCGAAGGGATACAGGGGCTCAGCCCCAGCATTTT. Its translation: CASSRRDTGAQPQHF. The V gene is TRBV4-2, the J gene TRBJ1-5, with 7 bases aligning to TRBD1. CDR1 and CDR2 from the germline V gene are LGHNA and YNFKEQ. This CDR3 has 15 amino acids. V shed 4 bases and J 6 bases; nucleotides not matched to a gene: 9.

The V gene is TRBV4-1, the J gene TRBJ1-3, with 8 positions matching TRBD1. The CDR3 extends over 18 amino acids. V lost 2 bases to trimming and J lost 0 bases; unmatched junction nucleotides: 9. Germline assignment: CDR1 MGHRA and CDR2 YSYEKL. The CDR3 region is CASSQRPGQESSGNTIYF. The DNA for the CDR3 is TGCGCCAGCAGCCAAAGACCGGGACAGGAAAGCTCTGGAAACACCATATATTTT.

The V and J genes are TRBV27 and TRBJ2-1; a weak D match, TRBD2 (6 bases). Trimming took off 5 bases at V and 9 bases at J, with 17 bases between the two ends. This CDR3 spans 14 amino acids. Germline V gene sequence: CDR1 MNHEY, CDR2 SMNVEV (reference sequence). The CDR3 region has the DNA TGTGCCAGCAGTCCTCGGAGGGTCCCTGGTGAGCAGTTCTTC. Amino acids: CASSPRRVPGEQFF.

V usage is TRBV6-5 and J usage is TRBJ1-4; D not certain. The CDR3 consists of 15 residues. The germline V gene encodes CDR1 MNHEY and CDR2 SVGAGI. The V and J ends lost 6 bases and 2 bases respectively, with 13 bases between them. The CDR3: CASSGREATNEKLFF. In DNA, the CDR3 is TGTGCCAGCAGCGGCCGGGAGGCGACTAATGAAAAACTGTTTTTT.

The gene calls are TRBV7-2 and TRBJ1-1, with 9 bases matching TRBD1. J was trimmed by 9 bases and V by 6 bases; bases with no gene match: 8. The CDR3 runs to 13 residues. Per the germline V gene, CDR1 is SGHTA and CDR2 is FQGNSA. Here the CDR3 DNA reads TGTGCCAGCAGTACCGGGACAGGGACTAAAGCTTTCTTT. This translates into CASSTGTGTKAFF.

The chain has TRBV28 and TRBJ2-1, with a possible D match to TRBD1 (6 bases). The CDR3 sequence is 13 residues long. V was clipped by 1 base and J by 8 bases, with 9 bases between them. Germline V gives CDR1 MDHEN, CDR2 SYDVKM. The CDR3 DNA reads as TGTGCCAGCAGTTTATTAGGGGGAGATGAGCAGTTCTTC. This gives the protein CASSLLGGDEQFF.

The gene calls are TRBV21-1 and TRBJ2-5; the D call of TRBD2 is as the table states it, not checked on the DNA. TRBV21-1 is flagged as a pseudogene. There are 11 residues in the CDR3. The CDR3 loop reads CASSRQETQYF. DNA of the CDR3: TGTGCCAGCAGCCGGCAAGAGACCCAGTACTTC.

This chain links TRBV14 with TRBJ1-1; unclear D gene. The CDR3 spans 13 residues. V was pared by 5 bases and J by 1 base, with 8 bases between. The V gene's germline CDR1 is SGHDN and CDR2 FVKESK. The CDR3 DNA reads TGTGCCAGCAGCGAGGGCGAGAACACTGAAGCTTTCTTT. As protein: CASSEGENTEAFF.

This clone showed up just a few times. The chain couples TRBV7-9 to TRBJ1-1; TRBD1 agrees at 9 bases. The CDR3 length is 15 residues. V dropped 3 bases and J dropped 4; count of bases not matched to a gene: 6. CDR1 is SEHNR and CDR2 is FQNEAQ in the germline V gene (reference sequence). This CDR3 is CASSFWTGESTEAFF. CDR3 DNA: TGTGCCAGCAGCTTCTGGACAGGGGAGAGCACTGAAGCTTTCTTT.

The chain uses TRBV5-1 and TRBJ1-2, with TRBD1 matching over 8 bases. The length of the CDR3 is 14 residues. Trimming at V came to 4 bases and at J to 0 bases, leaving 2 bases not matched to a gene. Germline V gives CDR1 SGHRS, CDR2 YFSETQ. Written as DNA, the CDR3 is TGCGCCAGCAGCGAGGACAGGGCTAACTATGGCTACACCTTC. Amino acid sequence: CASSEDRANYGYTF.

The rearrangement uses TRBV4-2 and TRBJ2-3, with D unresolved. The CDR3 runs 13 residues. V dropped 5 bases and J dropped 2 bases, with 8 bases sitting between them. CDR1 is LGHNA and CDR2 is YNFKEQ in the germline V gene. The CDR3 nucleotides read TGTGCCAGCAGCGAAACAACCACAGATACGCAGTATTTT. Its translation is CASSETTTDTQYF.

The V call is TRBV6-5, the J call TRBJ1-5; unclear D gene. V was pared by 6 bases and J by 2 bases, with 8 bases between. CDR1 is MNHEY and CDR2 is SVGAGI in the germline V gene. This CDR3 spans 13 amino acids. CDR3 sequence: CASSDSGNQPQHF. The DNA for the CDR3 is TGTGCCAGCAGCGACTCGGGCAATCAGCCCCAGCATTTT.